This TCR beta chain was profiled in a study of T cells after yellow fever vaccination. General study results and limits: Peak timing came faster in the weaker secondary response, day 5 versus 15. Most primary-vaccination clones recurred post-booster (roughly 96% CD4, 88% CD8). FACS-sorted repertoires might harbor abundant contaminating clonotypes from the bulk population.

By 5'RACE template switching, TCR cDNA was produced, with a universal primer site and UMIs added in the process. Each CDR3 protein is one row after TCRdb ran MiXCR on the 5' RACE reads. The repertoire holds 610,000 or so distinct CDR3 sequences, with over 9% as singletons. This clonotype was found a few times. Its antigen is currently unknown. The material sequenced was PBMCs, taken on the day of the yellow fever booster vaccination. The clonotype comes from a man aged 30-40 years who received the YFV17D yellow fever vaccine.

The CDR3 loop reads CSSLTSSNEQFF. As DNA, the CDR3 is TGCAGCTCCTTGACTAGTTCGAATGAGCAGTTCTTC. J is TRBJ2-1 and V is TRBV29-1, with a possible D match to TRBD2 (6 bases). CDR1 is SQVTM and CDR2 is ANQGSEA in the germline V gene. There are 12 residues in the CDR3. Trimming took 8 bases from V and 7 from J, leaving 15 bases between them.